These 27 T cell receptor beta chains share one sample of origin, sequenced in a study of T cell changes during pregnancy in multiple sclerosis. Clones were read by immunoSEQ multiplex PCR, and TCRdb kept only the in-frame ones, dropping some. The repertoire has over 65,000 clones, 90% to 95% of them found once; the top ten carry less than 0.65%. This sample comprised peripheral blood, obtained in the third trimester of pregnancy. Receptor source: a female donor with multiple sclerosis, enrolled in a pregnancy study.

V is TRBV7-6 and J is TRBJ2-5, with 8 bases aligning to TRBD1. The CDR3 spans 16 residues. Trimming took 5 bases from V and 1 from J; bases not matched to a gene: 9. Germline CDR1 reads SGHVS; CDR2 reads FNYEAQ. The CDR3 is CASSTPRGTGQETQYF. In nucleotides, the CDR3 is TGTGCCAGCAGCACTCCCAGGGGGACAGGCCAAGAGACCCAGTACTTC.

The genes are TRBV7-8 and TRBJ1-1; unclear D gene. Germline V lookup: CDR1 SGHVS, CDR2 FQNEAQ. The length of the CDR3 is 13 residues. Trimming shortened V by 1 base and J by 1 base, and 4 bases separated the two germline ends. In DNA, the CDR3 is TGTGCCAGCAGCTTAGGACAGAACACTGAAGCTTTCTTT. Translated: CASSLGQNTEAFF. The full variable domain, with the rest looked up from reference TRBV7-8 and TRBJ1-1, is GAGVSQSPRYKVAKRGQDVALRCDPISGHVSLFWYQQALGQGPEFLTYFQNEAQLDKSGLPSDRFFAERPEGSVSTLKIQRTQQEDSAVYLCASSLGQNTEAFFGQGTRLTVV.

This clone was seen just once. This chain uses TRBV5-1 with TRBJ1-1; 9 bases are shared with TRBD1. The CDR3 is made up of 17 amino acids. Germline V gives CDR1 SGHRS, CDR2 YFSETQ. Trimming cost V 1 base and J 4 bases; bases outside gene matches: 11. The chain's CDR3 is CASSLTGTGILGTEAFF. As DNA, the CDR3 is TGCGCCAGCAGCTTGACCGGGACAGGGATTCTTGGCACTGAAGCTTTCTTT.

Remarks on this clone: The sample has other DNA sequences that encode this CDR3 too. This chain joins TRBV7-2 and TRBJ2-7, with 8 bases fitting TRBD2. With V trimmed by 5 bases and J by 3 bases, 6 bases remained unmatched. Germline V gene data show CDR1 as SGHTA and CDR2 as FQGNSA. The CDR3 has 14 residues. In nucleotides, the CDR3 is TGTGCCAGCAGCGTGGGACTAGGATACTACGAGCAGTACTTC. This gives the protein CASSVGLGYYEQYF.

V is TRBV7-2 and J is TRBJ2-1; 13 bases fit TRBD2. Germline CDR1 SGHTA, CDR2 FQGNSA. After removal of 4 bases from V and 0 bases from J, the junction contained 3 bases not matched to a gene. The CDR3 is 17 residues long. CDR3 sequence: CASSSGLAGSSYNEQFF. The CDR3, as DNA: TGTGCCAGCAGCTCGGGACTAGCGGGGTCCTCCTACAATGAGCAGTTCTTC. The full variable domain, in which reference TRBV7-2 and TRBJ2-1 provide the parts outside the CDR3, is GAGVSQSPSNKVTEKGKDVELRCDPISGHTALYWYRQSLGQGLEFLIYFQGNSAPDKSGLPSDRFSAERTGGSVSTLTIQRTQQEDSAVYLCASSSGLAGSSYNEQFFGPGTRLTVL.

The chain has TRBV7-9 and TRBJ1-5; 7 bases match TRBD1. V dropped 8 bases and J dropped 5; count of bases not matched to a gene: 9. The germline gives CDR1 SEHNR, CDR2 FQNEAQ (reference sequence). This CDR3 has 14 amino acids. The CDR3 DNA follows: TGTGCCAGCTCACACGCAGGGGGACATCAGCCCCAGCATTTT. Residues: CASSHAGGHQPQHF.

The chain carries TRBV4-3 and TRBJ2-2; tentative D call: TRBD1 (5 bases). The germline V and J ends were trimmed by 1 base and 4 bases, with 13 bases remaining between them. CDR1 and CDR2 (germline): LGHNA, YSLEER. The CDR3 sequence is 16 residues long. CDR3 protein: CASSQVHGAPTGELFF. CDR3 coding DNA: TGCGCCAGCAGCCAAGTCCATGGGGCTCCCACCGGGGAGCTGTTTTTT.

The V and J genes are TRBV6-5 and TRBJ1-2; D is perhaps TRBD1 (5 bases). The CDR3 consists of 13 residues. The V gene lost 2 bases and the J gene lost 8 bases, with 12 bases spanning the gap. CDR1 MNHEY and CDR2 SVGAGI come from the germline V gene. CDR3 sequence reads: CASSYRKGKGYTF. CDR3 in DNA: TGTGCCAGCAGTTACCGGAAGGGGAAAGGCTACACCTTC.

This clone appeared a single time. The V call is TRBV4-3, the J call TRBJ2-3, with D possibly being TRBD2 (6 bases). In germline, CDR1 is LGHNA, CDR2 YSLEER. The V end was cut by 5 bases, the J end by 5 bases, with 20 bases between. The CDR3 runs 16 residues. The CDR3 spells CASSYRSGTRIDTQYF. In DNA form, the CDR3 reads TGCGCCAGCAGCTATAGATCCGGGACTCGGATAGATACGCAGTATTTT.

This chain joins TRBV6-6 and TRBJ2-7; 7 positions match TRBD1. Germline CDR1 MNHNY, CDR2 SVGAGI (reference sequence). This CDR3 is 15 amino acids long. The junction had 9 bases not matched to a gene; V was cut back by 4 bases and J by 3 bases. Written as DNA, the CDR3 is TGTGCCAGCAGTTGGCCACCCGGACAGGTCTACGAGCAGTACTTC. As protein: CASSWPPGQVYEQYF.

The genes are TRBV7-9 and TRBJ2-7; D is possibly TRBD1 (6 bases). This CDR3 spans 18 amino acids. V was shortened by 0 bases and J by 0 bases, with 18 bases between the two germline ends. CDR1 is SEHNR, CDR2 FQNEAQ, per germline (reference sequence). The CDR3, as DNA: TGTGCCAGCAGCTTAGCGCGATTGGGACATTCCAACTCCTACGAGCAGTACTTC. This translates into CASSLARLGHSNSYEQYF.

CDR3 nucleotide sequence: TGCAGCGTTGCTCCGTCCTACAATGAGCAGTTCTTC. Translation gives CSVAPSYNEQFF. This chain uses TRBV29-1 with TRBJ2-1; D is uncertain. CDR3 length: 12 amino acids. Trimming pared 4 bases from V and 1 base from J, leaving 5 bases between. CDR1 and CDR2 (germline): SQVTM, ANQGSEA.

The rearrangement joins TRBV7-7 to TRBJ1-3; D uncertain. CDR1 SSHAT and CDR2 FNYEAQ come from the germline V gene (reference sequence). The CDR3 consists of 13 residues. V was trimmed by 2 bases and J by 4 bases, leaving 6 bases between them. Here the CDR3 reads CASSLTEGNTIYF. Written as DNA, the CDR3 is TGTGCCAGCAGCTTAACCGAGGGAAACACCATATATTTT.

The chain carries TRBV2 and TRBJ1-3; 10 bases match TRBD1. CDR1 and CDR2 from the germline V gene are SNHLY and FYNNEI. The CDR3 runs to 12 residues. The trim removed 11 bases at V and 15 bases at J, leaving 13 bases unmatched. CDR3 region: CASRDRGRNAYF. The CDR3 nucleotides are TGTGCCTCCCGGGACAGGGGTCGAAATGCATATTTT. Filled out from reference TRBV2 and TRBJ1-3, the complete variable domain reads EPEVTQTPSHQVTQMGQEVILRCVPISNHLYFYWYRQILGQKVEFLVSFYNNEISEKSEIFDDQFSVERPDGSNFTLKIRSTKLEDSAMYFCASRDRGRNAYFGEGSWLTVV.

V gene TRBV6-5 combines with J gene TRBJ1-2; possibly TRBD1 for D (6 bases). The V end was cut by 8 bases, the J end by 2 bases, with 15 bases between. Germline V gene data show CDR1 as MNHEY and CDR2 as SVGAGI. CDR3 size: 14 residues. As DNA, the CDR3 is TGTGCCAGCGGGTATCTGGGGGCGAACTATGGCTACACCTTC. Amino acid sequence: CASGYLGANYGYTF.

V and J are TRBV5-6 and TRBJ2-3; TRBD2 agrees at 9 bases. J gave up 8 bases and V 4 bases, and 17 bases lay outside the gene matches. CDR1 is SGHDT and CDR2 is YYEEEE in the germline V gene. This CDR3 has 17 amino acids. The CDR3 region is CASSPGSGTSSSVTQYF. In nucleotides, the CDR3 is TGTGCCAGCAGCCCCGGCTCCGGGACTAGCAGTTCAGTTACGCAGTATTTT.

CDR3 amino acids: CASSLGAGNSNQPQHF. As DNA, the CDR3 is TGTGCCAGCAGCTTAGGGGCAGGGAATAGCAATCAGCCCCAGCATTTT. The J gene is TRBJ1-5, the V gene TRBV7-8; tentative D call: TRBD1 (5 bases). The V end lost 1 base, the J end lost 0 bases, and 10 bases lay between the germline ends. The germline V gene has CDR1 SGHVS and CDR2 FQNEAQ. The CDR3 totals 16 residues.

The chain has TRBV9 and TRBJ2-2, with D possibly TRBD1 on 7 matching bases. CDR1 and CDR2 (germline): SGDLS, YYNGEE. V lost 0 bases and J 1 base, leaving 10 bases between the germline ends. The CDR3 consists of 16 residues. CDR3 sequence (DNA): TGTGCCAGCAGCGTAGCGCAGGGGGGGAACACCGGGGAGCTGTTTTTT. Its translation is CASSVAQGGNTGELFF.

This clone was seen only a few times. The chain uses TRBV5-1 and TRBJ1-1, with a tentative D call TRBD1 (6 bases). V was pared by 1 base and J by 0 bases, with 7 bases between. The germline CDR1 and CDR2 sequences are SGHRS and YFSETQ. This CDR3 has 14 residues. The CDR3, as DNA: TGCGCCAGCAGCTTGCGGACAGTGAACACTGAAGCTTTCTTT. Translating gives CASSLRTVNTEAFF.

V and J are TRBV4-3 and TRBJ1-1; D ambiguous. Germline CDR1 LGHNA, CDR2 YSLEER. Trimming removed 0 bases from V and 8 bases from J, with 7 bases in between. This CDR3 is 12 amino acids long. As DNA, the CDR3 is TGCGCCAGCAGCCAAGACGGCAGGGAAGCTTTCTTT. It encodes CASSQDGREAFF.

This sequence joins TRBV6-5 and TRBJ2-7; no clear D. Germline CDR1 MNHEY, CDR2 SVGAGI. Trimming removed 5 bases at V and 7 bases at J, with 12 bases between. The CDR3 spans 12 residues. The chain's CDR3 is CASSPNSVEQYF. Written as DNA, the CDR3 is TGTGCCAGCAGTCCAAACTCGGTGGAGCAGTACTTC.

The chain recombines TRBV19 with TRBJ2-7; 7 nucleotides align to TRBD1. The CDR3 loop spans 16 amino acids. Per germline, CDR1 LNHDA and CDR2 SQIVND (reference sequence). With V trimmed by 6 bases and J by 0 bases, 11 bases remained unmatched. CDR3 sequence reads: CASRWSSGTDSYEQYF. For the CDR3, the DNA is TGTGCCAGTAGATGGTCGTCCGGGACAGACTCCTACGAGCAGTACTTC. The whole variable domain, filled in from reference TRBV19 and TRBJ2-7, reads DGGITQSPKYLFRKEGQNVTLSCEQNLNHDAMYWYRQDPGQGLRLIYYSQIVNDFQKGDIAEGYSVSREKKESFPLTVTSAQKNPTAFYLCASRWSSGTDSYEQYFGPGTRLTVT.

The V gene is TRBV4-3, the J gene TRBJ2-5; TRBD1 matches at 10 bases. Near its end, the DNA agrees better with TRBJ2-7, so the J call may be wrong. The CDR3 has 14 amino acids. Germline CDR1 reads LGHNA; CDR2 reads YSLEER. CDR3 amino acids: CASSRTGGFYEQYF. CDR3 sequence (DNA): TGCGCCAGCAGCCGGACAGGGGGGTTCTACGAGCAGTACTTC.

This clone appeared once. The chain carries TRBV27 and TRBJ2-1, with D uncertain. The CDR3 is made up of 15 amino acids. V lost 3 bases to trimming and J lost 2 bases, with 11 bases between them. The V gene's germline CDR1 is MNHEY and CDR2 SMNVEV (reference sequence). The CDR3 DNA follows: TGTGCCAGCAGTTTGGCACCCTTACCCTACAATGAGCAGTTCTTC. Amino acids: CASSLAPLPYNEQFF.

CDR3 residues: CAISGPRLAGAETQYF. CDR3 nucleotides: TGTGCCATCAGCGGTCCCAGACTAGCGGGGGCAGAGACCCAGTACTTC. The chain recombines TRBV10-3 with TRBJ2-5; the match to TRBD2 covers 12 bases. CDR3 length equals 16 residues. Germline-derived CDR1 and CDR2 are ENHRY and SYGVKD. After removal of 6 bases from V and 4 bases from J, the junction contained 9 bases not matched to a gene.

The chain recombines TRBV4-3 with TRBJ1-5; D uncertain. Germline values: CDR1 LGHNA, CDR2 YSLEER. The V and J ends lost 4 bases and 0 bases respectively, with 13 bases between them. The CDR3 has 16 residues. The DNA for the CDR3 is TGCGCCAGCAGCCCAAGTTTCGTGAGTAGCAATCAGCCCCAGCATTTT. Amino acid sequence: CASSPSFVSSNQPQHF.

The chain links TRBV20-1 to TRBJ1-2; D remains unclear. V lost 5 bases, J lost 11 bases, and 15 bases lay in between. This CDR3 is built from 11 residues. CDR1 is DFQATT and CDR2 is SNEGSKA in the germline V gene (reference sequence). CDR3 DNA: TGCAGTGCTCCCGAACAGACCGATTACACCTTC. Translation gives CSAPEQTDYTF.